This T cell receptor beta chain appears in the sequencing data of a study of T cells in Graves' hyperthyroidism and ophthalmopathy. On the study more broadly: The blood sample was taken at first diagnosis, before treatment began. Regarding the study as a whole: Ophthalmopathy stood apart from stable hyperthyroidism in a 13 V-J model.

This clonotype was seen just once. The antigen is unknown. At one boundary the junction diverges from the germline segment, which might be a read error. There were TCR beta CDR3 regions amplified from RNA transcripts. The TCR CDR3 was amplified in a first-round RT-PCR using the HTBI primer set. TCRdb re-analysed the multiplex PCR reads in MiXCR, keeping a single row per CDR3 protein. The sample shows about 720,000 distinct CDR3 sequences, approximately 18% of them seen only once. Drawn at first hyperthyroidism diagnosis, the blood sample preceded any ophthalmopathy symptoms. Fresh 10 ml peripheral blood yielded PBMCs. The CDR3 length is 16 residues. Germline V gives CDR1 SGHTA, CDR2 FQGNSA.

The specimen was blood. This TCR derives from a woman in her forties or fifties with Graves' hyperthyroidism that later progressed to Graves' ophthalmopathy. V and J are TRBV7-2 and TRBJ2-2, with 9 bases fitting TRBD1. The CDR3 is CASSHRTGANTGELVF. Here the CDR3 DNA reads TGTGCCAGCAGCCACCGGACAGGGGCAAACACCGGGGAGCTGGTTTTT.